This T cell receptor (beta chain) was observed in a study of blood T cell repertoires in COVID-19. TCRdb's table, derived via immunoSEQ multiplex PCR, lists solely in-frame clones and lacks some. This sample has 40,000 to 65,000 clones, with more than 60% found just once. V was pared by 2 bases and J by 3 bases, with 8 bases between. The CDR3 is 13 residues long. CDR1 is ENHRY and CDR2 is SYGVKD in the germline V gene. The receptor was derived from a human donor with active or convalescent COVID-19. The donor label of this sample is uncertain. Sequencing was done on a sample of peripheral blood. This chain uses TRBV10-3 with TRBJ2-7; D unresolved. The CDR3 region has the DNA TGTGCCATCAGTGAGAGCACCGACTACGAGCAGTACTTC. Protein: CAISESTDYEQYF.